Sequencing of this T cell receptor beta chain was carried out in a study of blood T cell repertoires in COVID-19. Study in general: Acute and convalescent COVID-19 samples came from the United States, Italy and Spain.

In the original workflow: The authors estimated nucleated cell counts from reference gene primer amplification. Sequencing used immunoSEQ multiplex PCR; TCRdb keeps in-frame clones, though not all of them. Clone size and V and J calls were adopted from that table, with D and trimming inferred from the DNA. The sample holds tens of thousands of clones; about 85% are singletons and the top ten take 17%. Germline V gene data show CDR1 as DFQATT and CDR2 as SNEGSKA (reference sequence). V trimming: 3 bases; J trimming: 5 bases; junction bases outside the gene matches: 9. CDR3 size: 14 residues. This chain connects TRBV20-1 to TRBJ2-7, with 8 bases fitting TRBD2. The receptor's source is a woman aged 60-75 years with active COVID-19. The sequenced material came from peripheral blood. CDR3 loop: CSASGGAGAHEQYF. CDR3 nucleotide sequence: TGCAGTGCTAGTGGGGGAGCGGGAGCCCACGAGCAGTACTTC.